What follows are 26 T cell receptor beta chains derived from one specimen sequenced in a study of blood T cell repertoires in COVID-19. Assay used: immunoSEQ multiplex PCR; TCRdb lists only in-frame clones, some missing. The sample yields approximately 110,000 clones, more than 65% seen once. The sample was peripheral blood. The receptors here all came from a woman aged 80 or over with active or convalescent COVID-19.

The rearrangement joins TRBV7-9 to TRBJ2-5; D ambiguous. V lost 0 bases and J 2 bases, leaving 7 bases between the germline ends. CDR1 SEHNR and CDR2 FQNEAQ come from the germline V gene (reference sequence). The CDR3 length is 14 residues. This CDR3 reads CASSLASSQETQYF. The CDR3 DNA follows: TGTGCCAGCAGCTTAGCTTCCAGTCAAGAGACCCAGTACTTC.

J is TRBJ2-7 and V is TRBV18, with 7 nucleotides matching TRBD1. The CDR3 sequence is 14 residues long. Germline V lookup: CDR1 KGHSH, CDR2 LQKENI. After removal of 3 bases from V and 0 bases from J, the junction contained 2 bases not matched to a gene. Here the CDR3 reads CASSPGQSSYEQYF. The CDR3 DNA reads as TGTGCCAGCTCACCGGGACAGAGCTCCTACGAGCAGTACTTC.

The rearrangement joins TRBV5-1 to TRBJ1-5; 7 bases are a match to TRBD1. The CDR3 spans 14 residues. The J segment lost 2 bases and the V segment lost 4 bases, leaving 3 bases of the junction unmatched. Germline V gives CDR1 SGHRS, CDR2 YFSETQ. The CDR3 region has the DNA TGCGCCAGCAGCCCCGGACAGGGCAATCAGCCCCAGCATTTT. Encoded protein: CASSPGQGNQPQHF.

The chain links TRBV5-1 to TRBJ1-2, with D unresolved. This CDR3 has 15 amino acids. V was clipped by 1 base and J by 2 bases, with 12 bases between them. Germline-derived CDR1 and CDR2 are SGHRS and YFSETQ. The CDR3 protein is CASSLYPRRNYGYTF. The CDR3 DNA reads TGCGCCAGCAGCTTGTATCCCAGGAGGAACTATGGCTACACCTTC.

The chain couples TRBV19 to TRBJ1-1, with unresolved D. V dropped 6 bases and J dropped 0 bases, with 11 bases sitting between them. The CDR3 runs 14 residues. CDR1 is LNHDA, CDR2 SQIVND, per germline (reference sequence). The CDR3 loop is CASRLWGVNTEAFF. The DNA of the CDR3 is TGTGCCAGTAGGCTCTGGGGAGTGAACACTGAAGCTTTCTTT.

V and J are TRBV7-9 and TRBJ1-2, with D tentatively TRBD1 (5 bases). Germline V gives CDR1 SEHNR, CDR2 FQNEAQ (reference sequence). The CDR3 loop spans 12 amino acids. With 4 bases removed from V and 7 bases from J, the gap between germline ends came to 10 bases. CDR3 region: CASSSIQGGYTF. CDR3 DNA sequence: TGTGCCAGCAGCTCCATTCAGGGTGGCTACACCTTC.

The chain uses TRBV4-1 and TRBJ1-5, with a possible D match to TRBD1 (5 bases). CDR1 is MGHRA, CDR2 YSYEKL, per germline. V shed 0 bases and J shed 4 bases, with 13 bases lying between them. The CDR3 spans 16 residues. CDR3 amino acids: CASSQDRRAGNQPQHF. The DNA for the CDR3 is TGCGCCAGCAGCCAAGATCGACGGGCAGGGAATCAGCCCCAGCATTTT.

The chain joins TRBV5-1 to TRBJ2-7, with 9 bases lining up with TRBD2. The J segment lost 4 bases and the V segment lost 1 base, leaving 12 bases of the junction unmatched. Per germline, CDR1 SGHRS and CDR2 YFSETQ. This CDR3 is 17 amino acids long. CDR3 in amino acids: CASSLFSGSSSTYEQYF. CDR3 nucleotide sequence: TGCGCCAGCAGCTTGTTTAGCGGGAGCTCATCAACGTACGAGCAGTACTTC.

The V gene is TRBV7-9, the J gene TRBJ2-7; 8 nucleotides agree with TRBD2. Per germline, CDR1 SEHNR and CDR2 FQNEAQ (reference sequence). The CDR3 runs to 17 residues. The V and J ends lost 4 bases and 0 bases, in that order; junction bases with no gene match: 11. Here the CDR3 DNA reads TGTGCCAGCAGCTCCGGGGGGGCAGGGTTTGTCTCCTACGAGCAGTACTTC. As protein: CASSSGGAGFVSYEQYF. The full variable domain, with the rest looked up from reference TRBV7-9 and TRBJ2-7, is DTGVSQNPRHKITKRGQNVTFRCDPISEHNRLYWYRQTLGQGPEFLTYFQNEAQLEKSRLLSDRFSAERPKGSFSTLEIQRTEQGDSAMYLCASSSGGAGFVSYEQYFGPGTRLTVT.

This chain joins TRBV10-3 and TRBJ2-1; D might be TRBD1 (5 bases). V was clipped by 8 bases and J by 7 bases, with 18 bases between them. Germline V gene lookup returns CDR1 ENHRY and CDR2 SYGVKD. There are 14 residues in the CDR3. CDR3 in amino acids: CAIGSPIKGNEQFF. CDR3 nucleotide sequence: TGTGCCATCGGCAGCCCCATTAAGGGGAATGAGCAGTTCTTC.

This chain uses TRBV6-5 with TRBJ2-3; 8 positions agree with TRBD2. CDR1 is MNHEY, CDR2 SVGAGI, per germline. The CDR3 contains 15 residues. After removal of 8 bases from V and 0 bases from J, the junction contained 7 bases not matched to a gene. In DNA form, the CDR3 reads TGTGCCAGCGCTGAGGCGGGAGGTAGCACAGATACGCAGTATTTT. It encodes CASAEAGGSTDTQYF.

A single count supports this clone. This chain connects TRBV5-6 to TRBJ1-2, with 8 positions matching TRBD1. The junction had 2 bases not matched to a gene; V was cut back by 2 bases and J by 5 bases. CDR1 and CDR2 (germline): SGHDT, YYEEEE. This CDR3 contains 13 residues. CDR3 residues: CASSLQGGYGYTF. The DNA for the CDR3 is TGTGCCAGCAGCTTACAGGGGGGGTATGGCTACACCTTC.

J is TRBJ2-6 and V is TRBV28; TRBD2 is a possible D gene (6 bases). From germline, CDR1 is MDHEN and CDR2 SYDVKM. The CDR3 is made up of 17 amino acids. V lost 4 bases and J 4 bases, leaving 17 bases between the germline ends. The CDR3 protein is CASSSPAAGSGANVLTF. In nucleotides, the CDR3 is TGTGCCAGCAGTTCCCCCGCCGCGGGGTCCGGGGCCAACGTCCTGACTTTC.

On this clone: Other DNA sequences in this sample translate to the same CDR3. The chain couples TRBV7-9 to TRBJ1-5; D remains ambiguous. CDR3 length: 13 amino acids. Germline V gives CDR1 SEHNR, CDR2 FQNEAQ (reference sequence). Trimming removed 5 bases at V and 2 bases at J, with 7 bases between. The CDR3 DNA reads as TGTGCCAGCAGCCCGACTGGCAATCAGCCCCAGCATTTT. Amino acid sequence: CASSPTGNQPQHF.

The chain uses TRBV6-5 and TRBJ2-1; 10 bases are shared with TRBD2. J was trimmed by 5 bases and V by 6 bases; bases with no gene match: 7. The CDR3 is 15 amino acids. Per germline, CDR1 MNHEY and CDR2 SVGAGI. CDR3 nucleotides: TGTGCCAGCAGAGTTACTAGCGGGGAACACAATGAGCAGTTCTTC. Its translation is CASRVTSGEHNEQFF.

This chain uses TRBV3-1 (or the pseudogene TRBV3-2) with TRBJ2-3; 11 positions agree with TRBD2. Germline loops: CDR1 LGHDT, CDR2 YNNKEL (reference sequence). CDR3 length: 16 amino acids. V lost 9 bases and J lost 0; bases outside the gene matches: 8. The CDR3 protein is CASRGGLAESTDTQYF. The DNA for the CDR3 is TGTGCCAGTCGGGGGGGACTAGCGGAGAGCACAGATACGCAGTATTTT.

The chain recombines TRBV5-1 with TRBJ1-2; a possible D gene is TRBD1 (6 bases). V lost 5 bases to trimming and J lost 11 bases, with 13 bases between them. Looked up from germline, CDR1 is SGHRS and CDR2 is YFSETQ. This CDR3 region has 11 residues. CDR3 loop: CASSQGTIYTF. Written as DNA, the CDR3 is TGCGCCAGCAGTCAAGGGACAATATACACCTTC.

The genes are TRBV11-2 and TRBJ2-1, with TRBD2 matching over 13 bases. CDR1 is SGHAT, CDR2 FQNNGV, per germline. V gave up 5 bases and J gave up 8 bases; unmatched junction bases: 9. The CDR3 extends over 16 amino acids. The DNA of the CDR3 is TGTGCCAGCAGCACCGGACTAGCGGGAGCGGGGTATGAGCAGTTCTTC. Translated: CASSTGLAGAGYEQFF.

The CDR3 region has the DNA TGTGCCACCAGTGACCCTCTAGGAGTCGATGAGCAGTTCTTC. Protein sequence: CATSDPLGVDEQFF. The chain uses TRBV24-1 and TRBJ2-1; D gene uncertain. Trimming shortened V by 4 bases and J by 8 bases, and 14 bases separated the two germline ends. Germline assignment: CDR1 KGHDR and CDR2 SFDVKD. The CDR3 spans 14 residues.

The chain joins TRBV3-1 (or the pseudogene TRBV3-2) to TRBJ2-7, with 15 bases that match TRBD2. The CDR3 covers 16 residues. From germline, CDR1 is LGHDT and CDR2 YNNKEL (reference sequence). After removal of 5 bases from V and 6 bases from J, the junction contained 8 bases not matched to a gene. In DNA, the CDR3 is TGTGCCAGCAGCGAAGGGACTAGCGGGAGGCTCAGCGAGCAGTACTTC. Amino acids: CASSEGTSGRLSEQYF.

The chain links TRBV11-3 to TRBJ2-2; the match to TRBD1 covers 11 bases. The V segment lost 4 bases and the J segment 7 bases; nucleotides outside the gene matches: 11. The CDR3 consists of 17 residues. CDR1 and CDR2 (germline): SGHNT, YENEEA. Here the CDR3 DNA reads TGTGCCAGCAGCTCGACCTCGGCGGGACAGGGGGTCGGGGAGCTGTTTTTT. This codes for CASSSTSAGQGVGELFF.

This chain joins TRBV6-5 and TRBJ2-2; perhaps TRBD1 as D (6 bases). Per the germline V gene, CDR1 is MNHEY and CDR2 is SVGAGI. CDR3 size: 15 residues. The V and J ends lost 7 bases and 8 bases respectively, with 20 bases between them. CDR3: CASITGHSSQGELFF. In DNA form, the CDR3 reads TGTGCCAGCATTACAGGGCACTCCTCACAGGGGGAGCTGTTTTTT.

This chain connects TRBV28 to TRBJ2-5, with D perhaps TRBD2 (6 bases). The germline V and J ends were trimmed by 3 bases and 2 bases, with 16 bases remaining between them. Per germline, CDR1 MDHEN and CDR2 SYDVKM. The CDR3 extends over 16 amino acids. Here the CDR3 DNA reads TGTGCCAGCAGTTTTTTGGGGGGAAACTCGCAAGAGACCCAGTACTTC. Residues: CASSFLGGNSQETQYF.

V is TRBV10-3 and J is TRBJ1-1; 8 bases map to TRBD1. V trimming: 9 bases; J trimming: 4 bases; junction bases outside the gene matches: 22. CDR1 and CDR2 (germline): ENHRY, SYGVKD. This CDR3 has 18 amino acids. DNA of the CDR3: TGTGCCATTTTAAAAGGACGCGAGGACAGGGCTAGAGGCACTGAAGCTTTCTTT. Translation gives CAILKGREDRARGTEAFF.

This chain connects TRBV5-6 to TRBJ2-7, with 12 nucleotides matching TRBD1. The ends lost 5 bases at V and 6 bases at J; junction bases unmatched: 3. From germline, CDR1 is SGHDT and CDR2 YYEEEE. The CDR3 contains 13 residues. The CDR3 sequence is CASRGTGGGEQYF. The DNA for the CDR3 is TGTGCCAGCAGGGGGACAGGGGGCGGCGAGCAGTACTTC.

This clone was seen once. This chain links TRBV7-2 with TRBJ1-2; 9 nucleotides match TRBD1. CDR1 is SGHTA, CDR2 FQGNSA, per germline. The CDR3 extends over 14 amino acids. Trimming at V came to 5 bases and at J to 4 bases, leaving 5 bases not matched to a gene. CDR3 region: CASSPDRGGYGYTF. The CDR3 nucleotides read TGTGCCAGCAGCCCAGACAGGGGGGGCTATGGCTACACCTTC.